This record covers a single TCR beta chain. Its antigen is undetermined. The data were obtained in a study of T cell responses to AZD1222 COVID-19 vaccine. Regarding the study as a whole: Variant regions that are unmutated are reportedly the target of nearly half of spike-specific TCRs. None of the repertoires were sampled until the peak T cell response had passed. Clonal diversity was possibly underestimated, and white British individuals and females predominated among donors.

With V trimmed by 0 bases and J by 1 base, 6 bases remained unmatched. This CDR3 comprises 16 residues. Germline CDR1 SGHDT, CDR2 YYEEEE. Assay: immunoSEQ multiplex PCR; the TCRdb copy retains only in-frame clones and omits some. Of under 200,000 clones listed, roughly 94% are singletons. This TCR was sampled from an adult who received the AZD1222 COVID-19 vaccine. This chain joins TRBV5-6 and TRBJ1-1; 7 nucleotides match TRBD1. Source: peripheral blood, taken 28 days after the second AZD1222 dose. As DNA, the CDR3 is TGTGCCAGCAGCTTGGTCGGGACAGATGGGAACACTGAAGCTTTCTTT. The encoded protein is CASSLVGTDGNTEAFF.